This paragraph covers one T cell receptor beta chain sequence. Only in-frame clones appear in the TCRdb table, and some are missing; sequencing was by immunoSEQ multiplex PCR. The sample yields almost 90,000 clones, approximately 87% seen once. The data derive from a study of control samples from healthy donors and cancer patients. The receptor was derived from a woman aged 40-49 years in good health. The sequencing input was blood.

Written as DNA, the CDR3 is TGCGCCAGCAGTGAAGGGGGAAACTATGGCTACACCTTC. This translates into CASSEGGNYGYTF. The chain recombines TRBV10-1 with TRBJ1-2; possibly TRBD1 for D (6 bases). Per the germline V gene, CDR1 is WNHNN and CDR2 is SYGVQD (reference sequence). V lost 3 bases and J 2 bases, leaving 7 bases between the germline ends. CDR3 size: 13 residues.